The rows below give T cell receptor beta chains drawn from one sample of a study of cytomegalovirus exposure and HLA in healthy donors. The assay was immunoSEQ multiplex PCR, and TCRdb's table has in-frame clones only and misses some. This table holds some 120,000 clones, 80% found once. The sample taken for sequencing was PBMCs. These receptors were obtained from a man aged 40-49 years in good health and CMV-seronegative. Both conserved end residues are trimmed from each CDR3.

>TRBV7-8|TRBJ2-5
ASSKPTGRETQY
>TRBV28|TRBJ2-5
ASRPTGGETQY
>TRBV5-1|TRBJ2-5
ASSLGGTGPWETQY
>TRBV29-1|TRBJ1-2
SVGTGTYGYT
>TRBV6-5|TRBJ1-2
ASRETGTAHGYT
>TRBV27|TRBJ1-1
ASSPGQGIHTEAF
>TRBV30|TRBJ1-5
ASGQGGQPQH
>TRBV7-2|TRBJ1-1
ASSLAGGVRTEAF
>TRBV14|TRBJ1-4
ASSSSEKLF
>TRBV19|-
ASSILDKAYEQY
>TRBV5-1|TRBJ2-3
ASSLGQGAYGTQY
>TRBV5-5|TRBJ2-7
ASSFLRGSYEQY
>TRBV27|TRBJ2-3
ASSPEGSDTDTQY
>TRBV2|TRBJ1-1
ASSSTGGRTEAF
>TRBV6-5|TRBJ1-6
ASGFGQSNSPLH
>TRBV19|TRBJ2-3
ASHSIPQGSTDTQY
>TRBV30|TRBJ2-7
AWGREYEQY
>TRBV7-6|TRBJ2-7
ASSPEDGDEQY
>TRBV27|TRBJ1-2
ASSPWTGGYGYT
>TRBV19|TRBJ1-1
ASSTLQGRKNTEAF
>TRBV10-3|TRBJ1-5
AISPSSGSNQPQH
>TRBV18|TRBJ1-3
ASSPGGLTGNTIY
>TRBV6-4|TRBJ2-2
ASSVLPGGRGGGTGELF
>TRBV6-5|TRBJ1-1
ASRGARPTEAF
>TRBV28|TRBJ2-1
ASSPSGSYNEQF
>TRBV30|TRBJ2-7
AWRDSSYEQY
>TRBV6-5|TRBJ2-3
ASSTSGRDTQY
>TRBV5-1|TRBJ2-6
ASNQGQPISGANVLT
>TRBV30|TRBJ1-2
AWHPSSRRGYT
>TRBV2|TRBJ2-1
ASSARGTGGYNEQF
>TRBV7-2|TRBJ1-1
ASSLGQGNTEAF
>TRBV27|TRBJ1-2
ASSPLDRGPRSNYGYT
>TRBV7-8|TRBJ2-7
ASSLDLSYEQY
>TRBV7-6|TRBJ2-2
ASSLTAGPPNTGELF
>TRBV11-2|TRBJ2-1
ASSPRDSGRIEQF
>TRBV15|TRBJ1-3
ATSREGRGYTIY
>TRBV7-9|TRBJ2-1
ASTRIGLPEDRHNEQF
>TRBV5-1|TRBJ2-1
ASSFQTGLNEQF
>TRBV29-1|TRBJ2-3
SVGGGPGTDTQY
>TRBV11-2|TRBJ2-5
ASSFGLQETQY